This T cell receptor (beta chain) was obtained from a study of PD-L1 blockade in urothelial cancer (dated by TCRdb to 2015 to 2018). As for the study more broadly: Therapy was started at some point between 2013 and 2015 for all patients, and atezolizumab 1,200 mg was administered intravenously every 3 weeks. About 90% of the 29 patients were identified as males with urothelial cancer of bladder origin, and a prior smoking history was reported by 18 of 29 patients. An ECOG performance status of 0 or 1 was recorded for the patients, and 0 to 3 prior chemotherapy regimens had been received by the patients. Blood samples were analyzed at 3 weeks after treatment start (second dose) and at 6 weeks after treatment start. Blood samples gave median yields of approximately 130,000 T cells and 83,000 or so unique TCRs, along with a median clonality of roughly 0.08. The study, an exploratory multi-omic analysis, examined somatic, immune and clinical correlates of response to PD-L1 blockade with atezolizumab in urothelial cancer. Pretreatment tumor samples, along with matched peripheral blood serially collected before and after atezolizumab treatment, were subjected to TCR sequencing. Durable clinical benefit meant progression-free survival longer than 6 months, and TCR features were also tested against progression-free and overall survival. Whole exome sequencing and RNA sequencing of pretreatment tumors were performed alongside TCR sequencing in the same patients. Durable clinical benefit was achieved by nine patients and was not achieved by 20 patients. Pretreatment blood TCR-seq was available for 27 to 30 patients, at least one posttreatment blood collection was obtained for 24 patients, and tumor TCR-seq was available for 24 patients.

The time point label of this sample denotes: peripheral blood 6 weeks after treatment start. A cohort of 25 to 35 patients with locally advanced or metastatic urothelial carcinoma, treated at Memorial Sloan Kettering on a trial protocol, was included. Peripheral blood mononuclear cells were collected from each patient pretreatment and during treatment, giving between 1 and 8 total time points per patient. The Qiagen DNeasy Blood extraction kit was used to purify genomic DNA from total PBMCs and tumor samples. PBMCs were collected pretreatment and during treatment, and were isolated and stored as previously described. V lost 6 bases and J lost 0 bases; the stretch between them is 12 bases long. Including cysteine and phenylalanine, the CDR3 has 15 amino acids. The entry retains the CDR3 DNA only, 45 bases that are in frame from base 1. CDR1 and CDR2, per the germline V gene, are MNHNS and SASEGT. The research as a whole found: Because of the small sample size (n ≈ 31) and the many exploratory analyses performed, the results are intended to be regarded as hypothesis-generating. Greater expansion of tumor-associated TCR clones in peripheral blood 3 weeks after the start of treatment was observed in patients with durable benefit (n ≈ 22, p = 0.022). A pretreatment peripheral blood TCR clonality below the median was linked to improved progression-free and overall survival.

Remarks on this clone: The antigen this receptor binds is unknown. Base qualities were left out, and no much larger clone turns up one base away.

Synthetic TCR analog templates were spiked into each PCR to estimate absolute template abundance from read counts. The immunoSEQ assay was used to amplify TCRbeta CDR3 regions from genomic DNA with bias-controlled V and J gene primers. Rearranged TCRbeta segments were sequenced at approximately 20X coverage. The paper's processing steps were these. Sequencing errors were corrected by clustering, and CDR3s were annotated against IMGT so that V, D and J genes could be assigned. Downstream analyses used only productive TCRbeta rearrangements and left out out-of-frame or stop-codon sequences. Clonality was computed as one minus Shannon entropy normalized by the log of the number of unique productive sequences. Fisher's exact test with Benjamini-Hochberg correction, at a threshold of adjusted p below 0.01, was used to find clones that differed between time points or between blood and tumor. This immuneACCESS table, as held by TCRdb, lists in-frame sequences with V and J called but not all clones. Of the missing ones, under half trace to an unresolved V gene in checked studies; the others have no known cause. V, J and clone size reflect that table, while D and trimming were determined from the DNA. This sample is represented by around 26,000 clones; about four fifths of them were singletons. The ten top clones hold roughly 1.6% of the sample.

Here the chain combines TRBV6-1 and TRBJ1-3, with no confidently assigned D gene. The sequence derives from a man aged 70-80 years with urothelial cancer. Sequencing was performed on PBMCs, taken around atezolizumab (anti-PD-L1) treatment. Here the CDR3 is given as CASSPDNLSGNTIYF. The nucleotide sequence is given as TGTGCCAGCAGCCCCGACAATCTCTCTGGAAACACCATATATTTT.